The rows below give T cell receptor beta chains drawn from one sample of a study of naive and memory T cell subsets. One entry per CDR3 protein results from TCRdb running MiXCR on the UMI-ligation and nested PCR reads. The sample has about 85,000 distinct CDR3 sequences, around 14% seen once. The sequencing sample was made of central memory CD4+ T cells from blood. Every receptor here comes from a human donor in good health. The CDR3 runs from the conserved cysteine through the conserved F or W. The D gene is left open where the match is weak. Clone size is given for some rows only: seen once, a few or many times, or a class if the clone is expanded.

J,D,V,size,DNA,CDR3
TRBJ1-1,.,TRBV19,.,TGTGCCAGTAGTATAGGCGGGGGCGCGAACACTGAAGCTTTCTTT,CASSIGGGANTEAFF
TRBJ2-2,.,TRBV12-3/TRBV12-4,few,TGTGCCAGCAGGCCACCGGGGCCCTATAACTGGGCCGGGGAGCTGTTTTTT,CASRPPGPYNWAGELFF
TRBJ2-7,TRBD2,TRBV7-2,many,TGTGCCAGCAGCCCGTTCAGCGGGAGAGCTGGCGAGCAGTACTTC,CASSPFSGRAGEQYF
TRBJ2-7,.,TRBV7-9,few,TGTGCCAGCAGCTCCAAGATCTACGAGCAGTACTTC,CASSSKIYEQYF
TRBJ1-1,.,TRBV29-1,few,TGCAGCGCTGACCTAAGGGCGGGCACTGAAGCTTTCTTT,CSADLRAGTEAFF
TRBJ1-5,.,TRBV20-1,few,TGCAGTGCTAGAGATCAGGGTCGGAGCAATCAGCCCCAGCATTTT,CSARDQGRSNQPQHF
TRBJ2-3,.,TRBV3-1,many,TGTGCCAGCAGCCAAGGGAGCGGTGCCAAAGGCGATACGCAGTATTTT,CASSQGSGAKGDTQYF
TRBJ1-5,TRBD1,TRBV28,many,TGTGCCAGCAAATACGGACAGGCTAGCGGACAGCCCCAGCATTTT,CASKYGQASGQPQHF
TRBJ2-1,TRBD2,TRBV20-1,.,TGCAGTGCTAGAGATCTCATCCAGCGGGGTAGCTCCTACAATGAGCAGTTCTTC,CSARDLIQRGSSYNEQFF
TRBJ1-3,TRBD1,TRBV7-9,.,TGTGCCAGCAGCTCTCGACAGGGGGCAGAAAACACCATATATTTT,CASSSRQGAENTIYF
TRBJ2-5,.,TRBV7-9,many,TGTGCCAGCAGCGCGGGGACCTGGGGTGCGGAGACCCAGTACTTC,CASSAGTWGAETQYF
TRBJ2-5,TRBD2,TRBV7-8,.,TGTGCCAGCAGCTTACCCGGCGCGGGAGCCACCAGAGAGACCCAGTACTTC,CASSLPGAGATRETQYF
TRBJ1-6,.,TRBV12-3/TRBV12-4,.,TGTGCCAGCAGACCCCAGGGCCTCTATAATTCACCCCTCCACTTT,CASRPQGLYNSPLHF
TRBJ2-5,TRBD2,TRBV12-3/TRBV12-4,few,TGTGCCAGCAGTTTACGGGGGGGAACAGAAGAGACCCAGTACTTC,CASSLRGGTEETQYF
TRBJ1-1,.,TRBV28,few,TGTGCCAGCAGTTTATCGGCTTGGGCTCAAGCCGACCGGGGAGCTTTCTTT,CASSLSAWAQADRGAFF
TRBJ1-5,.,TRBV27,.,TGTGCCAGCAGTTGTTGTCAGCCCCAGCATTTT,CASSCCQPQHF
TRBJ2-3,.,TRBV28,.,TGTGCCAGCAGTTTATCTGGGGGGTACACAGATACGCAGTATTTT,CASSLSGGYTDTQYF
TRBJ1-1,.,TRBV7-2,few,TGTGCCAGCAGCTTCCGCGGGAGAAACACTGAAGCTTTCTTT,CASSFRGRNTEAFF
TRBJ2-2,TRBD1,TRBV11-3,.,TGTGCCAGCAGCTTATCAGGGGGCGGCACCGGGGAGCTGTTTTTT,CASSLSGGGTGELFF
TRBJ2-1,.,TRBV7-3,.,TGTGCCAGCAGCTCATTACTCCCAGGGTCCTACAATGAGCAGTTCTTC,CASSSLLPGSYNEQFF
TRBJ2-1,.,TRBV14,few,TGTGCCAGCAGCCACCTGCAACAGTACAATGAGCAGTTCTTC,CASSHLQQYNEQFF
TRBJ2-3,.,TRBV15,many,TGTGCCACCGGCAGGGTCTATAGCACAGATACGCAGTATTTT,CATGRVYSTDTQYF
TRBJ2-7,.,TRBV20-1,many,TGCAGTGCCTACTCGAGCGACAACTACGAGCAGTACTTC,CSAYSSDNYEQYF
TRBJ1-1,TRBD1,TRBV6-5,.,TGTGCCAGCAACCCCGGGACAGGGAAGGCGGAAGCTTTCTTT,CASNPGTGKAEAFF
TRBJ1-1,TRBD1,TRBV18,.,TGTGCCAGCTCACCGGGGACAGTTGAAGCTTTCTTT,CASSPGTVEAFF
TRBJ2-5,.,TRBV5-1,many,TGCGCCAGCAGCTTGGTGGCAGGGGAGAGCGAGACCCAGTACTTC,CASSLVAGESETQYF
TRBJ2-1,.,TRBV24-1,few,TGTGCCACCAGTGACTCCGGGGGGCGGCGCTCCTACAATGAGCAGTTCTTC,CATSDSGGRRSYNEQFF
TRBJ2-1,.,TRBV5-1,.,TGCGCCAGCAGCTTGATCCCGCCTAGCTCCTACAATGAGCAGTTCTTC,CASSLIPPSSYNEQFF
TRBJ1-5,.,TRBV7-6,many,TGTGCCAGCAGCTCACAACCGGGCTCTAATCAGCCCCAGCATTTT,CASSSQPGSNQPQHF
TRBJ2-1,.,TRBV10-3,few,TGTGCCATCAGGGGCGATCCCAGCGGCCCGAATGAGCAGTTCTTC,CAIRGDPSGPNEQFF
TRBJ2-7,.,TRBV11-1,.,TGTGCCAGCAGCTTAGAGGGGTTACCCTACGAGCAGTACTTC,CASSLEGLPYEQYF
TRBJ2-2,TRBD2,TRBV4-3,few,TGCGCCAGCAGCCAAGAGGGGACTAGCGGGTTCACCGGGGAGCTGTTTTTT,CASSQEGTSGFTGELFF
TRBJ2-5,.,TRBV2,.,TGTGCCAGCAGTTTCCAGGGCCAGGGGTCGGAGACCCAGTACTTC,CASSFQGQGSETQYF
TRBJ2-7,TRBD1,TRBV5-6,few,TGTGCCAGCAGCGGCAGGGGGCTGACCTACGAGCAGTACTTC,CASSGRGLTYEQYF
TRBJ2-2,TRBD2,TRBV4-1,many,TGCGCCAGCAGCCATCGTAACCCGAGGGAGGGCTGGGCCGGGGAGCTGTTTTTT,CASSHRNPREGWAGELFF
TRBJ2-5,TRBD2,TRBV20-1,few,TGCAGCGCCAGGTGGACTAGCAGGAGGGACCGGGGGACCCAGTACTTC,CSARWTSRRDRGTQYF
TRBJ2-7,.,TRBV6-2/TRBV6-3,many,TGTGCCAGCAGCCGAGACTCCTACGAGCAGTACTTC,CASSRDSYEQYF
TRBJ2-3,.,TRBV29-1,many,TGCAGCGCAAAGACTAGCACAGATACGCAGTATTTT,CSAKTSTDTQYF
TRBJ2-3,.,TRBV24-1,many,TGTGCCACCAGTGATTTGGGACCTGGGAAAGATACGCAGTATTTT,CATSDLGPGKDTQYF
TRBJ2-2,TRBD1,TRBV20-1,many,TGCAGTGCTACGGAAGGACAGGGGCTGTTTTTT,CSATEGQGLFF
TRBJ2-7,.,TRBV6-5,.,TGTGCCAGCAGTTATTTCCCAGACAAAGTCTACGAGCAGTACTTC,CASSYFPDKVYEQYF
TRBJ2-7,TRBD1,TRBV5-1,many,TGCGCCAGCAGCTTGCTGGGACAGGGTATCTACGAGCAGTACTTC,CASSLLGQGIYEQYF